Presented here are 14 T cell receptor beta chains from one specimen sequenced in a study of cytomegalovirus exposure and HLA in healthy donors. Researchers ran the PCR with 60 Vbeta and 13 Jbeta primers. Assay: immunoSEQ multiplex PCR; the TCRdb copy retains only in-frame clones and omits some. Of approximately 110,000 clones listed, about 79% are singletons. The sample taken for sequencing was PBMCs. Receptors originate from a man in his fifties in good health and CMV-seropositive.

The table lists this clone with a count of one. The chain links TRBV7-2 to TRBJ2-3, with D possibly TRBD2 on 5 matching bases. The CDR3 contains 13 residues. Germline loops: CDR1 SGHTA, CDR2 FQGNSA. V lost 5 bases and J lost 3, with 9 bases in between. CDR3 coding DNA: TGTGCCAGCAGCCTACTAGAAACAGATACGCAGTATTTT. It yields the protein CASSLLETDTQYF.

In this sample, this clone turned up a few times. The gene calls are TRBV19 and TRBJ1-2; a weak D match, TRBD1 (6 bases). Germline V gives CDR1 LNHDA, CDR2 SQIVND (reference sequence). The V and J ends lost 6 bases and 8 bases respectively, with 28 bases between them. The CDR3 runs 17 residues. CDR3 amino acids: CASSPRYGQSFPGGYTF. The DNA for the CDR3 is TGTGCCAGTAGCCCTCGTTACGGACAGAGCTTCCCTGGGGGCTACACCTTC. Filled out from reference TRBV19 and TRBJ1-2, the complete variable domain reads DGGITQSPKYLFRKEGQNVTLSCEQNLNHDAMYWYRQDPGQGLRLIYYSQIVNDFQKGDIAEGYSVSREKKESFPLTVTSAQKNPTAFYLCASSPRYGQSFPGGYTFGSGTRLTVV.

The chain has TRBV10-3 and TRBJ2-7; 7 bases are a match to TRBD2. CDR1 is ENHRY, CDR2 SYGVKD, per germline. The V and J ends lost 4 bases and 5 bases, in that order; junction bases with no gene match: 14. This CDR3 has 16 residues. In nucleotides, the CDR3 is TGTGCCATCAGTGCGGGAGCGGGAAGATTGCAAGACGAGCAGTACTTC. Amino acid sequence: CAISAGAGRLQDEQYF.

This rearrangement joins TRBV7-8 to TRBJ2-7, with 11 bases matching TRBD2. The CDR3 is 19 residues long. Unmatched junction bases numbered 18, after V lost 3 bases and J lost 5 bases. Germline loops: CDR1 SGHVS, CDR2 FQNEAQ. The CDR3 is CASSLIISGGAWQSDEQYF. The CDR3 DNA is TGTGCCAGCAGCTTGATTATTAGCGGGGGGGCCTGGCAATCCGACGAGCAGTACTTC.

The chain joins TRBV18 to TRBJ2-1; 8 positions agree with TRBD2. Germline loops: CDR1 KGHSH, CDR2 LQKENI. This CDR3 is built from 17 residues. The V segment lost 0 bases and the J segment 1 base; nucleotides outside the gene matches: 5. CDR3 bases: TGTGCCAGCTCACCACCTAAGCGGGGGTCGTCCTACAATGAGCAGTTCTTC. As protein: CASSPPKRGSSYNEQFF.

This clone has more than one count but fewer than ten. The CDR3 reads CASSLEAEGGSWGFNEQFF. DNA for the CDR3: TGTGCCAGCAGCTTGGAAGCGGAGGGTGGTTCGTGGGGCTTCAATGAGCAGTTCTTC. V usage is TRBV5-6 and J usage is TRBJ2-1; D is possibly TRBD2 (6 bases). CDR1 and CDR2 from the germline V gene are SGHDT and YYEEEE. Deletions cut 0 bases from V and 6 bases from J, with 25 bases between. CDR3 length: 19 amino acids.

V is TRBV9 and J is TRBJ1-4; 8 nucleotides agree with TRBD1. The length of the CDR3 is 17 residues. Trimming took 4 bases from V and 0 from J; bases not matched to a gene: 8. The germline CDR1 and CDR2 sequences are SGDLS and YYNGEE. The DNA for the CDR3 is TGTGCCAGCAGCTCGGACAGGGTCGGAGCAACTAATGAAAAACTGTTTTTT. Translated: CASSSDRVGATNEKLFF. Based on the CDR3 plus reference TRBV9 and TRBJ1-4, the full variable domain is DSGVTQTPKHLITATGQRVTLRCSPRSGDLSVYWYQQSLDQGLQFLIQYYNGEERAKGNILERFSAQQFPDLHSELNLSSLELGDSALYFCASSSDRVGATNEKLFFGSGTQLSVL.

The V call is TRBV5-4, the J call TRBJ1-3; D ambiguous. The germline V gene has CDR1 SGHNT and CDR2 YYREEE (reference sequence). The V end lost 1 base, the J end lost 4 bases, and 18 bases lay between the germline ends. This CDR3 spans 17 amino acids. In DNA form, the CDR3 reads TGTGCCAGCAGCTTGCGAGGCGGAGGGAGGACCGGAAACACCATATATTTT. It specifies CASSLRGGGRTGNTIYF.

The CDR3 region has the DNA TGTGCCAGCAGCCAAACGGACAGCGCCGGGGAGCTGTTTTTT. This translates into CASSQTDSAGELFF. The rearrangement joins TRBV5-6 to TRBJ2-2, with D perhaps TRBD1 (6 bases). This CDR3 is 14 amino acids long. The V gene's germline CDR1 is SGHDT and CDR2 YYEEEE. Trimming took off 4 bases at V and 6 bases at J, with 13 bases between the two ends.

The J gene is TRBJ1-1, the V gene TRBV10-1; unclear D gene. The CDR3 is made up of 14 amino acids. Deletions cut 3 bases from V and 0 bases from J, with 8 bases between. The germline gives CDR1 WNHNN, CDR2 SYGVQD (reference sequence). In DNA form, the CDR3 reads TGCGCCAGCAGTGAAGAACAGATGAACACTGAAGCTTTCTTT. It is translated as CASSEEQMNTEAFF.

There are a few counts of this clone. The CDR3 is CASSLWSGGGTEAFF. Written as DNA, the CDR3 is TGTGCCAGCAGCTTATGGTCAGGGGGCGGCACTGAAGCTTTCTTT. This chain connects TRBV7-8 to TRBJ1-1, with 8 bases matching TRBD1. This CDR3 contains 15 residues. Germline-derived CDR1 and CDR2 are SGHVS and FQNEAQ. V was pared by 2 bases and J by 4 bases, with 6 bases of the junction left unmatched.

The rearrangement joins TRBV2 to TRBJ2-7, with D maybe TRBD2 (5 bases). Trimming stripped 7 bases from V and 0 bases from J, with 13 bases between. CDR3 size: 14 residues. The germline gives CDR1 SNHLY, CDR2 FYNNEI. CDR3 protein: CASTPAARSYEQYF. CDR3 DNA sequence: TGTGCCAGCACACCAGCGGCCCGCTCCTACGAGCAGTACTTC.

This clone was observed a handful of times. The chain combines TRBV5-1 with TRBJ2-7; 7 nucleotides line up with TRBD1. J was trimmed by 2 bases and V by 4 bases; bases with no gene match: 6. Germline V gene lookup returns CDR1 SGHRS and CDR2 YFSETQ. The CDR3 is 14 residues long. Here the CDR3 reads CASSREGQTYEQYF. The CDR3 DNA follows: TGCGCCAGCAGCCGAGAGGGACAGACCTACGAGCAGTACTTC.

This clone was recorded once. CDR3 protein: CASSEPTLHWTGRTSNYGYTF. The CDR3 DNA reads TGTGCCAGCAGTGAACCCACGCTACATTGGACAGGCCGCACTTCTAACTATGGCTACACCTTC. This chain connects TRBV6-1 to TRBJ1-2, with 7 nucleotides matching TRBD1. The CDR3 is 21 residues long. In germline, CDR1 is MNHNS, CDR2 SASEGT. The V and J ends lost 2 bases and 0 bases, in that order; junction bases with no gene match: 21.